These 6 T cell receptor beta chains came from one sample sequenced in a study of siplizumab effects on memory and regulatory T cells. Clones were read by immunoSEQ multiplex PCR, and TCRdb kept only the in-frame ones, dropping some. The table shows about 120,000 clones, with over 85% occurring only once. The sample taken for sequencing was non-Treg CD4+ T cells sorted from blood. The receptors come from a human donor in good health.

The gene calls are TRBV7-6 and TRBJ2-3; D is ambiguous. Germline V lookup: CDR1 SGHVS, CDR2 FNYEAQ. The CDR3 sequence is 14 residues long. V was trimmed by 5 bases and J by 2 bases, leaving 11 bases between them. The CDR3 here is CASSPALATDTQYF. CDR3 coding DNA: TGTGCCAGCAGCCCAGCCCTCGCCACAGATACGCAGTATTTT.

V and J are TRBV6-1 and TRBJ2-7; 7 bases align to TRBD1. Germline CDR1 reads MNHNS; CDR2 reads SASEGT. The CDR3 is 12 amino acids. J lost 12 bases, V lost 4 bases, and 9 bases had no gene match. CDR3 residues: CASSVIGQATYF. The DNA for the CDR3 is TGTGCCAGCAGTGTGATTGGACAGGCTACGTACTTC.

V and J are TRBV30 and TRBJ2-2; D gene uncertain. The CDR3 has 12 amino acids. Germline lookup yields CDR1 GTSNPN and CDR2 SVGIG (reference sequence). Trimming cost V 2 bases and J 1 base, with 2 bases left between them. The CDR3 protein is CAWSRNTGELFF. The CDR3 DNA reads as TGTGCCTGGAGTCGGAACACCGGGGAGCTGTTTTTT.

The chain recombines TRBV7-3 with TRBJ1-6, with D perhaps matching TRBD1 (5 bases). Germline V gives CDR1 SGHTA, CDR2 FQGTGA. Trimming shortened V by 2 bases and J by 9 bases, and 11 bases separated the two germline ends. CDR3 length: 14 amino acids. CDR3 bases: TGTGCCAGCAGCTTAGGGGCGGAAGGTTCACCCCTCCACTTT. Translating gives CASSLGAEGSPLHF.

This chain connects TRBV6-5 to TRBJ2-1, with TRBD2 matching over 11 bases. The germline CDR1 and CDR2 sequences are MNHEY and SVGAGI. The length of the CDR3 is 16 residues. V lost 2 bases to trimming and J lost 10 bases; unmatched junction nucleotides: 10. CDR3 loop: CASSYQIAGGPKEQFF. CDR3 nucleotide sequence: TGTGCCAGCAGTTACCAAATAGCGGGGGGGCCTAAAGAGCAGTTCTTC.

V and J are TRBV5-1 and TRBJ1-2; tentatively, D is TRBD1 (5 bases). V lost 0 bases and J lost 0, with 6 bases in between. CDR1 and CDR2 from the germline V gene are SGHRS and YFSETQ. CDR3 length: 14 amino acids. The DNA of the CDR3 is TGCGCCAGCAGCTTGGAGGGGTCTAACTATGGCTACACCTTC. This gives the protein CASSLEGSNYGYTF.